The sequence of this TCR beta chain was determined in a study of blood T cells in healthy people across ages. Findings and limits, study-wide: Both higher diversity and more naive CD4+ cells marked long-lived donors when set against aged donors.

Sample donors were healthy Caucasian individuals that came from Russia, aged 6 to 90. A sample-barcoded 5' primer and a J-beta primer mix were used in a second PCR of about 7 to 12 cycles. MiXCR, applied by TCRdb to the 5' RACE reads, yields one record per CDR3 protein. This sample yields some 1,500,000 distinct CDR3 sequences, of which 35% to 45% are seen a single time; under 5% belongs to the top ten. Germline CDR1 DFQATT, CDR2 SNEGSKA (reference sequence). Trimming cost V 4 bases and J 1 base; bases outside gene matches: 5. The CDR3 has 16 amino acids. As concerns this clonotype: The antigen is not known.

Sequencing was done on a sample of blood. The chain recombines TRBV20-1 with TRBJ2-3; 13 bases are shared with TRBD2. This TCR was recovered from a woman between 18 and 29 years old in good health. CDR3 bases: TGCAGTGCTACGGGACTAGCGGGGCAACGCACAGATACGCAGTATTTT. Translated: CSATGLAGQRTDTQYF.